Listed here are 20 T cell receptor beta chains from one sample, sequenced in a study of Ad26.COV2.S vaccination and SARS-CoV-2 variants. Sequencing used immunoSEQ multiplex PCR; TCRdb keeps in-frame clones, though not all of them. The sample yields around 450,000 clones, around nine tenths seen once. The treatment: around 19 received Ad26.COV2.S at low or high dose, single or two shots; five or six received placebo; per-sample allocation not given. Sampling happened 63 days after the first vaccine or placebo injection. Here the sequenced sample was peripheral blood, taken in a trial of Ad26.COV2.S vaccine versus placebo. These receptors came from a person between 18 and 65 years old who received the Ad26.COV2.S COVID-19 vaccine or a placebo.

In DNA, the CDR3 is TGCAGCGTTACAGGGTTCTTTGGCACTGAAGCTTTCTTT. As protein: CSVTGFFGTEAFF. The chain links TRBV29-1 to TRBJ1-1; possible D gene TRBD1, 6 bases. Germline V gene data show CDR1 as SQVTM and CDR2 as ANQGSEA. The germline V and J ends were trimmed by 5 bases and 4 bases, with 14 bases remaining between them. The CDR3 totals 13 residues. Using reference TRBV29-1 and TRBJ1-1 for the parts outside the CDR3, the full variable domain is SAVISQKPSRDICQRGTSLTIQCQVDSQVTMMFWYRQQPGQSLTLIATANQGSEATYESGFVIDKFPISRPNLTFSTLTVSNMSPEDSSIYLCSVTGFFGTEAFFGQGTRLTVV.

The gene calls are TRBV5-4 and TRBJ2-1; 13 bases align to TRBD2. The germline V gene encodes CDR1 SGHNT and CDR2 YYREEE (reference sequence). The V gene end was trimmed by 3 bases and the J gene end by 5 bases; junction bases not matched to a gene: 2. The CDR3 length is 15 residues. The CDR3 DNA reads as TGTGCCAGCAGCTCACTAGCGGGGGGGGACAATGAGCAGTTCTTC. This codes for CASSSLAGGDNEQFF.

The V call is TRBV15, the J call TRBJ2-2, with D possibly called TRBD1 or TRBD2 (5 bases each). V gave up 0 bases and J gave up 7 bases, with 15 bases separating them. This CDR3 is built from 16 residues. Germline CDR1 is LNHNV and CDR2 is YYDKDF (reference sequence). Written as DNA, the CDR3 is TGTGCCACCAGCAGAGAAGGGGACCCTGGGGTCGGGGAGCTGTTTTTT. This gives the protein CATSREGDPGVGELFF.

In this sample, this clone turned up once. The chain couples TRBV7-2 to TRBJ2-5, with TRBD2 matching 14 bases. The germline V gene encodes CDR1 SGHTA and CDR2 FQGNSA. V trimming: 6 bases; J trimming: 3 bases; junction bases outside the gene matches: 3. This CDR3 contains 15 residues. The CDR3 nucleotides are TGTGCCAGCAGGACGACTAGCGGGGGGGAAGAGACCCAGTACTTC. Translated, it gives CASRTTSGGEETQYF.

The CDR3 region is CASSLGVARDRGTYEQYF. In nucleotides, the CDR3 is TGTGCCAGCAGCTTAGGCGTAGCCCGGGACAGGGGGACCTACGAGCAGTACTTC. V usage is TRBV7-2 and J usage is TRBJ2-7; 11 nucleotides agree with TRBD1. Germline values: CDR1 SGHTA, CDR2 FQGNSA. There are 18 residues in the CDR3. Germline trimming cut 1 base from V and 2 bases from J; bases unmatched to any gene: 10.

The chain employs TRBV4-1 and TRBJ1-2; tentative D call: TRBD1 (5 bases). V was pared by 5 bases and J by 0 bases, with 13 bases between. The CDR3 is 15 amino acids. The germline V gene has CDR1 MGHRA and CDR2 YSYEKL. This CDR3 reads CASSYRTPTNYGYTF. CDR3 DNA: TGCGCCAGCAGCTATCGGACACCAACTAACTATGGCTACACCTTC.

The gene calls are TRBV12-5 and TRBJ1-2; D unclear. Germline V CDR1 and CDR2: LGHNT, FRNRAP. CDR3 size: 14 residues. Deletions cut 1 base from V and 6 bases from J, with 12 bases between. Here the CDR3 DNA reads TGTGCTAGTGGTTTGGCAGACGGACGGAATGGCTACACCTTC. It is translated as CASGLADGRNGYTF.

This clone was picked up a small number of times. The chain recombines TRBV11-3 with TRBJ1-1; D remains ambiguous. Germline V gene data show CDR1 as SGHNT and CDR2 as YENEEA. The CDR3 totals 13 residues. Trimming took 5 bases from V and 1 from J, leaving 8 bases between them. The DNA for the CDR3 is TGTGCCAGCAGCCTGAATCAGAACACTGAAGCTTTCTTT. Encoded protein: CASSLNQNTEAFF.

This clone occurred once. V and J are TRBV5-4 and TRBJ2-5; 13 positions match TRBD2. Germline loops: CDR1 SGHNT, CDR2 YYREEE (reference sequence). Trimming took 9 bases from V and 0 from J; bases not matched to a gene: 8. The CDR3 runs 16 residues. The CDR3 DNA is TGTGCCACTAGACTAGCGGGGGGACCGTACCAAGAGACCCAGTACTTC. Encoded protein: CATRLAGGPYQETQYF.

The chain employs TRBV19 and TRBJ1-1; unclear D gene. This CDR3 spans 13 amino acids. Trimming took 3 bases from V and 6 from J, leaving 11 bases between them. Germline V CDR1 and CDR2: LNHDA, SQIVND (reference sequence). The CDR3 region has the DNA TGTGCCAGTAGTATCGGTTTTTGGCCTGAAGCTTTCTTT. It encodes CASSIGFWPEAFF.

This chain joins TRBV25-1 and TRBJ1-6; D unresolved. Trimming shortened V by 6 bases and J by 9 bases, and 12 bases separated the two germline ends. The CDR3 covers 13 residues. The germline gives CDR1 MGHDK, CDR2 SYGVNS. CDR3 region: CASRGLSGSPLHF. CDR3 coding DNA: TGTGCCAGCAGAGGGCTATCCGGTTCACCCCTCCACTTT.

V gene TRBV3-1 (or the pseudogene TRBV3-2) combines with J gene TRBJ1-2; 7 positions match TRBD1. CDR3 length equals 14 residues. The germline V gene encodes CDR1 LGHDT and CDR2 YNNKEL (reference sequence). J was trimmed by 7 bases and V by 1 base; bases with no gene match: 6. CDR3 sequence (DNA): TGTGCCAGCAGCCAAGCAGGGGGAGCCGCTGGCTACACCTTC. Its translation: CASSQAGGAAGYTF.

The chain carries TRBV30 and TRBJ2-2; D is unresolved. In germline, CDR1 is GTSNPN, CDR2 SVGIG (reference sequence). The V end lost 1 base, the J end lost 3 bases, and 12 bases lay between the germline ends. The CDR3 covers 15 residues. The CDR3 loop is CAWSGRRSDTGELFF. DNA for the CDR3: TGTGCCTGGAGTGGACGGCGGTCCGACACCGGGGAGCTGTTTTTT. The variable domain in full, completed from reference TRBV30 and TRBJ2-2, reads SQTIHQWPATLVQPVGSPLSLECTVEGTSNPNLYWYRQAAGRGLQLLFYSVGIGQISSEVPQNLSASRPQDRQFILSSKKLLLSDSGFYLCAWSGRRSDTGELFFGEGSRLTVL.

The chain links TRBV11-2 to TRBJ1-4; D unresolved. With 5 bases removed from V and 0 bases from J, the gap between germline ends came to 10 bases. The germline gives CDR1 SGHAT, CDR2 FQNNGV. This CDR3 has 15 residues. CDR3 loop: CASSASTPTNEKLFF. The CDR3, as DNA: TGTGCCAGCAGCGCCTCCACCCCAACTAATGAAAAACTGTTTTTT.

V gene TRBV21-1 combines with J gene TRBJ1-2; the table gives TRBD1 as D, unverified against the DNA. TRBV21-1 is tagged as a pseudogene. This CDR3 has 16 amino acids. The CDR3 sequence: CASSTKGQEGNYGYTF. The CDR3 nucleotides read TGTGCCAGCAGCACAAAAGGACAGGAAGGAAACTATGGCTACACCTTC.

The chain carries TRBV4-3 and TRBJ2-3, with 12 positions matching TRBD2. The CDR3 runs to 16 residues. With V trimmed by 5 bases and J by 3 bases, 6 bases remained unmatched. Germline values: CDR1 LGHNA, CDR2 YSLEER. The CDR3 bases are TGCGCCAGCAGCTTCTTGCTAGCGGGGGGGACAGATACGCAGTATTTT. It yields the protein CASSFLLAGGTDTQYF.

This chain links TRBV6-6 with TRBJ2-4; D may be TRBD2 (5 bases). V was shortened by 7 bases and J by 0 bases, with 10 bases between the two germline ends. CDR3 length: 14 residues. CDR1 MNHNY and CDR2 SVGAGI come from the germline V gene (reference sequence). The CDR3 reads CASTSGLAKNIQYF. DNA for the CDR3: TGTGCCAGCACCAGCGGACTAGCCAAAAACATTCAGTACTTC.

This sequence joins TRBV6-2 or TRBV6-3 and TRBJ2-7; weak D call: TRBD2 (6 bases). Germline loops: CDR1 MNHEY, CDR2 SVGEGT. The CDR3 contains 11 residues. Deletions cut 5 bases from V and 7 bases from J, with 9 bases between. Here the CDR3 DNA reads TGTGCCAGCAGTGGGACTCGGGAGCAGTACTTC. Protein sequence: CASSGTREQYF.

The chain has TRBV4-1 and TRBJ1-3; TRBD1 might be the D (5 bases). The germline V gene encodes CDR1 MGHRA and CDR2 YSYEKL. This CDR3 comprises 14 residues. The ends were cut back, 4 bases at V and 2 bases at J, with 9 bases in the middle. CDR3 sequence reads: CASSPDITGNTIYF. For the CDR3, the DNA is TGCGCCAGCAGCCCGGACATTACTGGAAACACCATATATTTT.

The V and J genes are TRBV4-1 and TRBJ2-7; TRBD1 matches 7 bases. The CDR3 runs to 17 residues. The germline V gene has CDR1 MGHRA and CDR2 YSYEKL. V lost 4 bases to trimming and J lost 0 bases; unmatched junction nucleotides: 12. CDR3 nucleotides: TGCGCCAGCAGCCGATCGAGACAGGGACGGAGCTCCTACGAGCAGTACTTC. Amino acids: CASSRSRQGRSSYEQYF.